The clone carrying this T cell receptor beta chain was found once. Its antigen is as yet unknown. These data originate in a study of graft-versus-host responses after intestinal transplantation. Looking at the study overall: All recipients got anti-thymocyte globulin induction, then tacrolimus and steroids for 2 to 4 years.

This CDR3 region has 11 residues. V was trimmed by 5 bases and J by 7 bases, leaving 8 bases between them. Germline V gives CDR1 MNHNY, CDR2 SVGAGI (reference sequence). The table came from immunoSEQ multiplex PCR; TCRdb's copy has only in-frame clones and leaves some out. The sample lists fewer than 150,000 clones, more than 90% occurring once. General study findings and limits: Allografts from individuals with graft-donor T cell macrochimerism displayed high graft-versus-host to host-versus-graft clonal ratios. Detection of GvH clones occurred in recipient marrow, and some had their first appearance in ileum or blood.

The gene calls are TRBV6-6 and TRBJ1-1, with no clear D. The sequencing used unstimulated CD4+ T cells sorted from spleen or lymph node cells, collected before intestinal transplant. The receptor's source is a human donor who received an intestinal transplant. The CDR3 DNA sequence: TGTGCCAGCAGTGGCGGGGTTGAAGCTTTCTTT. Residues: CASSGGVEAFF.